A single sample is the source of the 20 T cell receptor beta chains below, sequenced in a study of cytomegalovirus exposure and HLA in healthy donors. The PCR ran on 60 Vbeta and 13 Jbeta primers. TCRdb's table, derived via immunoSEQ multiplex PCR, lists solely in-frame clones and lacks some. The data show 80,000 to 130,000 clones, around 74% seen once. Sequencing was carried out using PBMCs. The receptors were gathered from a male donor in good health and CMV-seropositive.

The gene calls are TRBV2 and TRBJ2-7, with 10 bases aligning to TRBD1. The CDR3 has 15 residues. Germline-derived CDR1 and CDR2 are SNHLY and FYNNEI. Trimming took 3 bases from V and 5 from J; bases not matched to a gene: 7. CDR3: CASSEMDRGKNEQYF. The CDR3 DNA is TGTGCCAGCAGTGAGATGGACAGGGGGAAGAACGAGCAGTACTTC.

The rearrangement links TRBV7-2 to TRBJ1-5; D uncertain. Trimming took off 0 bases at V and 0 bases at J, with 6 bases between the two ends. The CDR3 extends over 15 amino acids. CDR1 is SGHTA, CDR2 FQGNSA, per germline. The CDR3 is CASSLAAYSNQPQHF. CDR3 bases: TGTGCCAGCAGCTTAGCAGCTTATAGCAATCAGCCCCAGCATTTT.

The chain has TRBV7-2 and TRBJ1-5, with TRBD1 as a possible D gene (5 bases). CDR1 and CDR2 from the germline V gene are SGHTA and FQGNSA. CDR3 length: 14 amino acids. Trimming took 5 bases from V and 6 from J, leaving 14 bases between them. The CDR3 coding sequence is TGTGCCAGCAGCGCAGGGCCCCGGGCTCAGCCCCAGCATTTT. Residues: CASSAGPRAQPQHF. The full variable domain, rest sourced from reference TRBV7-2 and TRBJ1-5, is GAGVSQSPSNKVTEKGKDVELRCDPISGHTALYWYRQSLGQGLEFLIYFQGNSAPDKSGLPSDRFSAERTGGSVSTLTIQRTQQEDSAVYLCASSAGPRAQPQHFGDGTRLSIL.

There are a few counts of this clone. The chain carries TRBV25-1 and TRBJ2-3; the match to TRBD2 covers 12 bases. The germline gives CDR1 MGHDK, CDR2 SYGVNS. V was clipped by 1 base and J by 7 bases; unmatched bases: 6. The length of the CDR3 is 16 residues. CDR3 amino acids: CASSESASGGGYTQYF. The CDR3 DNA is TGTGCCAGCAGTGAATCGGCTAGCGGGGGGGGTTATACGCAGTATTTT.

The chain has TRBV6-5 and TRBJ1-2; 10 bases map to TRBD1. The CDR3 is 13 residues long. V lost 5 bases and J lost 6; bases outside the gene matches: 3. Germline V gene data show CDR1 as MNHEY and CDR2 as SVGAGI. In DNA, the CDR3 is TGTGCCAGCAGTCGAGGGACAGGGGATGGCTACACCTTC. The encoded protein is CASSRGTGDGYTF.

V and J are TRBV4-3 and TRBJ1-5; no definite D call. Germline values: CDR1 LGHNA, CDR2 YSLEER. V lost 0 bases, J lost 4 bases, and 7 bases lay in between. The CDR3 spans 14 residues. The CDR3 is CASSQDSGNQPQHF. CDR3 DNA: TGCGCCAGCAGCCAAGATTCCGGGAATCAGCCCCAGCATTTT.

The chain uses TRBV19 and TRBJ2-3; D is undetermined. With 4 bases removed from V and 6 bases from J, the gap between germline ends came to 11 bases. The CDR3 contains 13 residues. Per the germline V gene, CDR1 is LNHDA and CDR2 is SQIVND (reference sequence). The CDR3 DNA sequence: TGTGCCAGTAGTAGGGTACCCAGGGATACGCAGTATTTT. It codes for CASSRVPRDTQYF.

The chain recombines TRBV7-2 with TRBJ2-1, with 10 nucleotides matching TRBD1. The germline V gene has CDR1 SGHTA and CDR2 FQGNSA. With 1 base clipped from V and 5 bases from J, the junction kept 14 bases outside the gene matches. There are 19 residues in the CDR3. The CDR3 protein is CASSLGGTGVGGGHNEQFF. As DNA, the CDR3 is TGTGCCAGCAGCTTAGGAGGGACAGGGGTAGGGGGCGGGCACAATGAGCAGTTCTTC. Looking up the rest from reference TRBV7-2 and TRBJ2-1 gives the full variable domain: GAGVSQSPSNKVTEKGKDVELRCDPISGHTALYWYRQSLGQGLEFLIYFQGNSAPDKSGLPSDRFSAERTGGSVSTLTIQRTQQEDSAVYLCASSLGGTGVGGGHNEQFFGPGTRLTVL.

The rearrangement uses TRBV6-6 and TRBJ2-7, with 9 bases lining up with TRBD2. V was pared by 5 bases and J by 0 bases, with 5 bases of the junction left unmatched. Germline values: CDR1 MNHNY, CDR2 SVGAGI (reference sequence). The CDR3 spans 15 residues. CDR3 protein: CASSRLADSSYEQYF. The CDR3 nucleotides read TGTGCCAGCAGTCGACTAGCGGATAGCTCCTACGAGCAGTACTTC.

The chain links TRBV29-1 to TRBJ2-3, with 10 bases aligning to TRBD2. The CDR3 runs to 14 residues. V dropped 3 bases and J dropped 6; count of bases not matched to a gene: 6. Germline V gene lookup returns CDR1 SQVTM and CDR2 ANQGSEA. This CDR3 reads CSVDERGGSDTQYF. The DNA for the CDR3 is TGCAGCGTTGACGAGCGGGGGGGCAGTGATACGCAGTATTTT.

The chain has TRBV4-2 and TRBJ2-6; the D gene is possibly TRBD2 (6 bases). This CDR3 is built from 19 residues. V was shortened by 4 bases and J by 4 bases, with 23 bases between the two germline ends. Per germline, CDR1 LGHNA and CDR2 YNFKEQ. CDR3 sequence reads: CASSLLSAGITRGANVLTF. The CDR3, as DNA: TGTGCCAGCAGCCTACTCTCTGCGGGGATTACTCGCGGGGCCAACGTCCTGACTTTC.

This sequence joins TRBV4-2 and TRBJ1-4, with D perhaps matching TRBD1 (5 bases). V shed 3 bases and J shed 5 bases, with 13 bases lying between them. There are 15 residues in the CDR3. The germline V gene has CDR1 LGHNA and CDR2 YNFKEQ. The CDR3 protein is CASSHRDSKNEKLFF. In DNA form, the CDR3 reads TGTGCCAGCAGCCACCGGGACTCGAAGAATGAAAAACTGTTTTTT.

In DNA, the CDR3 is TGTGCCAGCAGTTTCGAAACAGGCATACAAGAGACCCAGTACTTC. It encodes CASSFETGIQETQYF. The chain combines TRBV6-5 with TRBJ2-5, with D possibly matching TRBD1 (5 bases). Germline CDR1 and CDR2: MNHEY and SVGAGI. The V end lost 4 bases, the J end lost 2 bases, and 14 bases lay between the germline ends. The CDR3 is 15 amino acids.

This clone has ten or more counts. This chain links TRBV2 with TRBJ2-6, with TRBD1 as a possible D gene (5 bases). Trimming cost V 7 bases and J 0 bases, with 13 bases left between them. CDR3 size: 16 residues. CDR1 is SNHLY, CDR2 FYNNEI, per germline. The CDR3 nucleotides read TGTGCCAGCACCTGGCAGGGAATCTCTGGGGCCAACGTCCTGACTTTC. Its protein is CASTWQGISGANVLTF.

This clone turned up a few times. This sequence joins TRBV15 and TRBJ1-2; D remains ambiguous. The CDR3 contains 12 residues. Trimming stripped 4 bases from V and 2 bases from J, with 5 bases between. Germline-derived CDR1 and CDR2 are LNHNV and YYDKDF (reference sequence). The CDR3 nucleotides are TGTGCCACCAGCAAGACAAACTATGGCTACACCTTC. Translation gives CATSKTNYGYTF.

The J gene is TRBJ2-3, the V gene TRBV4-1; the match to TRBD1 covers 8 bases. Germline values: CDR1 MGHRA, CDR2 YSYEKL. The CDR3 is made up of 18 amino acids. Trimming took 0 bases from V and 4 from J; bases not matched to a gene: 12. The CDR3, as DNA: TGCGCCAGCAGCCAAGATTTGGAATCAGGGGGCTTGGCAGATACGCAGTATTTT. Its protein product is CASSQDLESGGLADTQYF.

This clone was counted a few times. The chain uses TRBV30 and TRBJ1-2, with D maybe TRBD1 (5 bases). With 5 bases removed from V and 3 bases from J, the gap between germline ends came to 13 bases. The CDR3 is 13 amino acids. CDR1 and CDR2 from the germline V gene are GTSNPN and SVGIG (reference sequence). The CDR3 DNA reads TGTGCCTGGGTCCAACGGGGGGACTATGGCTACACCTTC. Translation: CAWVQRGDYGYTF.

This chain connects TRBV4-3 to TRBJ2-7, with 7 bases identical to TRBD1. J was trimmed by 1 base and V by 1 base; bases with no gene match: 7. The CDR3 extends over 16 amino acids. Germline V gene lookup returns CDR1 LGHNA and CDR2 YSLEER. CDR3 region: CASSQGWAGGSYEQYF. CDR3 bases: TGCGCCAGCAGCCAAGGATGGGCAGGGGGATCCTACGAGCAGTACTTC.

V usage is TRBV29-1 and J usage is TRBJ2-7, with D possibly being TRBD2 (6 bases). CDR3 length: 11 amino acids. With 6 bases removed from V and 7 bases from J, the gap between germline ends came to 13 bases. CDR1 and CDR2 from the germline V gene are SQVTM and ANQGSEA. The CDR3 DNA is TGCAGCGTGGCGGACCGGGGGGAGCAGTACTTC. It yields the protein CSVADRGEQYF.

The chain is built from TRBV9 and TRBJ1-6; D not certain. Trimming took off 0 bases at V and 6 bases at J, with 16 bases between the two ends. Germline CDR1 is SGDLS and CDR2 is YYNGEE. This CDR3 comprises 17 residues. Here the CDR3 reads CASSVGVMEGGNSPLHF. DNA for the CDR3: TGTGCCAGCAGCGTAGGAGTTATGGAGGGAGGTAATTCACCCCTCCACTTT.